This TCR beta chain was profiled in a study of beta chain features in type 1 diabetes. The investigators reverse transcribed all of the isolated RNA, so they sequenced expressed TCRB transcripts. Libraries were prepared by immunoSEQ multiplex PCR; TCRdb keeps only in-frame clonotypes and omits some of them. The sample carries around 450,000 clones, around 10% recorded once. This clone came up a few times. A CD45RO/CCR7/CD25/CD127/CD95/CD27 panel sorted naive, central memory, regulatory and stem cell-like memory CD4+ cells. The germline V gene encodes CDR1 DFQATT and CDR2 SNEGSKA (reference sequence). Trimming shortened V by 5 bases and J by 9 bases, and 10 bases separated the two germline ends. The CDR3 has 10 amino acids.

This receptor was obtained from a woman younger than 35 in good health. The chain uses TRBV20-1 and TRBJ2-5, with D uncertain. Sequenced sample: naive CD4+ T cells from blood. The CDR3 DNA follows: TGCAGTGCTCCAGAAACGGCCCAGTACTTC. Its protein is CSAPETAQYF.